The 19 T cell receptor beta chains below come from one sample, sequenced in a study of Tregs in tolerant kidney transplant recipients. Data came from immunoSEQ multiplex PCR; TCRdb stores just in-frame clones and leaves some out. The repertoire holds some 64,000 clones, roughly 98% seen once, with 0.34% in the top ten. The sequencing used Tregs from blood, collected before the transplant. The receptors here all came from a human donor who received a combined kidney and bone marrow transplant.

This clone has just one count. This chain uses TRBV5-1 with TRBJ2-7, with TRBD1 as a possible D gene (6 bases). The V end was cut by 3 bases, the J end by 3 bases, with 16 bases between. CDR1 is SGHRS, CDR2 YFSETQ, per germline. The CDR3 contains 15 residues. The CDR3: CASSWVVGQSYEQYF. CDR3 nucleotide sequence: TGCGCCAGCAGCTGGGTCGTAGGACAGAGCTACGAGCAGTACTTC.

The DNA of the CDR3 is TGTGCCAGCAGTGACGGACAGGGGGTGTCGGCTTTCTTT. Amino acids: CASSDGQGVSAFF. The rearrangement uses TRBV6-5 and TRBJ1-1; 10 bases are a match to TRBD1. This CDR3 contains 13 residues. V lost 5 bases, J lost 11 bases, and 8 bases stayed unmatched. Germline assignment: CDR1 MNHEY and CDR2 SVGAGI.

The gene calls are TRBV7-3 and TRBJ2-3, with TRBD1 matching over 7 bases. The CDR3 sequence is 14 residues long. Germline loops: CDR1 SGHTA, CDR2 FQGTGA. The V segment lost 5 bases and the J segment 2 bases; nucleotides outside the gene matches: 4. As DNA, the CDR3 is TGTGCCAGCAGCCGGGACAGAAACACAGATACGCAGTATTTT. Protein: CASSRDRNTDTQYF.

This chain links TRBV30 with TRBJ1-3, with D unclear. CDR1 and CDR2 (germline): GTSNPN, SVGIG (reference sequence). Trimming left V 0 bases short and J 0 bases short, with 9 bases between. The CDR3 has 15 amino acids. This CDR3 is CAWSVGLPSGNTIYF. CDR3 sequence (DNA): TGTGCCTGGAGTGTAGGACTTCCCTCTGGAAACACCATATATTTT.

J is TRBJ1-6 and V is TRBV6-1, with D perhaps TRBD1 (6 bases). CDR3 length equals 14 residues. V lost 6 bases and J lost 5, with 11 bases in between. CDR1 and CDR2 (germline): MNHNS, SASEGT. CDR3 nucleotide sequence: TGTGCCAGCAGCGCACAGGGTAATAATTCACCCCTCCACTTT. Translated, it gives CASSAQGNNSPLHF.

The V gene is TRBV10-3, the J gene TRBJ2-7, with a weak D call TRBD2 (6 bases). Trimming took off 3 bases at V and 0 bases at J, with 9 bases between the two ends. Germline V gene lookup returns CDR1 ENHRY and CDR2 SYGVKD. The CDR3 runs to 14 residues. As DNA, the CDR3 is TGTGCCATCAGTGATGGTAGCGGCTCCTACGAGCAGTACTTC. Amino acids: CAISDGSGSYEQYF.

The chain uses TRBV18 and TRBJ2-7; D may be TRBD1 (6 bases). Germline V gene lookup returns CDR1 KGHSH and CDR2 LQKENI. The CDR3 is 13 residues long. V was cut by 2 bases and J by 6 bases, with 11 bases left in between. The CDR3 DNA reads TGTGCCAGCTCACCAAATACAGGGACCGAGCAGTACTTC. Protein: CASSPNTGTEQYF.

This chain connects TRBV18 to TRBJ1-5; TRBD1 aligns across 9 bases. The V gene end was trimmed by 4 bases and the J gene end by 5 bases; junction bases not matched to a gene: 6. The germline gives CDR1 KGHSH, CDR2 LQKENI. The CDR3 covers 15 residues. CDR3 DNA: TGTGCCAGCTCACTCGGCCGACAGGGGGATCAGCCCCAGCATTTT. This translates into CASSLGRQGDQPQHF.

This clone was seen just once. CDR3 region: CASGLEPGNTIYF. CDR3 nucleotides: TGTGCTAGTGGTTTGGAGCCTGGAAACACCATATATTTT. The V call is TRBV12-5, the J call TRBJ1-3; D remains unclear. Trimming cost V 1 base and J 2 bases, with 3 bases left between them. CDR3 length equals 13 residues. Looked up from germline, CDR1 is LGHNT and CDR2 is FRNRAP.

The chain has TRBV9 and TRBJ2-3; D is unresolved. The CDR3 is made up of 14 amino acids. In germline, CDR1 is SGDLS, CDR2 YYNGEE. Trimming stripped 1 base from V and 4 bases from J, with 10 bases between. The CDR3 sequence: CASSVSPFADTQYF. Here the CDR3 DNA reads TGTGCCAGCAGCGTATCCCCCTTTGCAGATACGCAGTATTTT. Full variable domain (remainder filled in from reference TRBV9 and TRBJ2-3): DSGVTQTPKHLITATGQRVTLRCSPRSGDLSVYWYQQSLDQGLQFLIQYYNGEERAKGNILERFSAQQFPDLHSELNLSSLELGDSALYFCASSVSPFADTQYFGPGTRLTVL.

The V and J genes are TRBV15 and TRBJ2-7; D not certain. Germline CDR1 is LNHNV and CDR2 is YYDKDF (reference sequence). Trimming removed 0 bases at V and 2 bases at J, with 11 bases between. This CDR3 spans 15 amino acids. The CDR3 region has the DNA TGTGCCACCAGCAGAGATATCGGGTCCGCCTACGAGCAGTACTTC. This gives the protein CATSRDIGSAYEQYF.

The chain carries TRBV7-8 and TRBJ2-7, with D unresolved. CDR1 is SGHVS and CDR2 is FQNEAQ in the germline V gene. Trimming shortened V by 4 bases and J by 0 bases, and 7 bases separated the two germline ends. The CDR3 consists of 13 residues. CDR3 nucleotides: TGTGCCAGCAGCTCCTGGAGCTCCTACGAGCAGTACTTC. Amino acids: CASSSWSSYEQYF.

The V and J genes are TRBV5-1 and TRBJ2-2; D gene uncertain. Per the germline V gene, CDR1 is SGHRS and CDR2 is YFSETQ. CDR3 size: 13 residues. Trimming pared 0 bases from V and 7 bases from J, leaving 7 bases between. The CDR3 DNA reads as TGCGCCAGCAGCTTGGTGGAGCGCGGGGAGCTGTTTTTT. Amino acids: CASSLVERGELFF.

This clone was recorded only once. The V gene is TRBV25-1, the J gene TRBJ1-1; D is unresolved. Germline CDR1 is MGHDK and CDR2 is SYGVNS. Trimming shortened V by 5 bases and J by 3 bases, and 4 bases separated the two germline ends. The CDR3 sequence is 11 residues long. DNA for the CDR3: TGTGCCAGCAGTCGGGACACTGAAGCTTTCTTT. As protein: CASSRDTEAFF.

This chain uses TRBV7-9 with TRBJ1-3, with D possibly TRBD1 on 6 matching bases. This CDR3 region has 16 residues. Germline CDR1 reads SEHNR; CDR2 reads FQNEAQ (reference sequence). The ends were cut back, 5 bases at V and 6 bases at J, with 20 bases in the middle. The CDR3, as DNA: TGTGCCAGCAGCAGTAGACAGGCTGGAACCGTAAACACCATATATTTT. Translated, it gives CASSSRQAGTVNTIYF.

V is TRBV6-6 and J is TRBJ2-3, with no clear D. The germline V gene encodes CDR1 MNHNY and CDR2 SVGAGI (reference sequence). Trimming cost V 6 bases and J 2 bases, with 18 bases left between them. CDR3 length equals 16 residues. This chain's CDR3 is CASSRAVTAFTDTQYF. In DNA, the CDR3 is TGTGCCAGCAGCCGAGCAGTGACTGCCTTCACAGATACGCAGTATTTT.

The genes are TRBV19 and TRBJ1-4, with D possibly being TRBD1 (5 bases). CDR1 and CDR2 from the germline V gene are LNHDA and SQIVND (reference sequence). This CDR3 is built from 14 residues. The germline V and J ends were trimmed by 7 bases and 2 bases, with 11 bases remaining between them. CDR3 in DNA: TGTGCCAGTAAAGAATGGGGCACTAATGAAAAACTGTTTTTT. This encodes CASKEWGTNEKLFF.

The chain recombines TRBV7-9 with TRBJ1-6; D is possibly TRBD1 (6 bases). CDR3 size: 15 residues. Trimming pared 1 base from V and 9 bases from J, leaving 13 bases between. The germline V gene encodes CDR1 SEHNR and CDR2 FQNEAQ (reference sequence). The CDR3 is CASSLVQGVGSPLHF. The CDR3 coding sequence is TGTGCCAGCAGCTTAGTACAGGGTGTAGGTTCACCCCTCCACTTT.

This chain connects TRBV30 to TRBJ1-5; D remains ambiguous. The CDR3 runs to 15 residues. V dropped 0 bases and J dropped 5 bases, with 14 bases sitting between them. Germline V gene lookup returns CDR1 GTSNPN and CDR2 SVGIG (reference sequence). The CDR3 reads CAWSVHSFGYQPQHF. The DNA for the CDR3 is TGTGCCTGGAGTGTACATAGCTTCGGGTATCAGCCCCAGCATTTT.